These 16 T cell receptor beta chains share one sample of origin, sequenced in a study of blood T cell repertoires in COVID-19. Profiled with immunoSEQ multiplex PCR; TCRdb holds only in-frame clones, not every one. The sample consists of around 200,000 clones, more than 80% of them appearing once. The specimen sequenced was PBMCs or T cells enriched from blood (not recorded which). Receptors were obtained from a man aged 30 to 39 who had recovered from COVID-19.

V and J are TRBV2 and TRBJ2-1; D is possibly TRBD2 (6 bases). The CDR3 covers 15 residues. Germline V gene lookup returns CDR1 SNHLY and CDR2 FYNNEI. V was clipped by 2 bases and J by 8 bases, with 16 bases between them. CDR3 bases: TGTGCCAGCAGTGAATTCGGGACTCAAAAGGATGAGCAGTTCTTC. It specifies CASSEFGTQKDEQFF.

The chain uses TRBV4-3 and TRBJ2-2; 16 bases match TRBD2. The CDR3 length is 18 residues. After removal of 7 bases from V and 5 bases from J, the junction contained 10 bases not matched to a gene. The germline V gene encodes CDR1 LGHNA and CDR2 YSLEER. CDR3 sequence (DNA): TGCGCCAGCACAAAACCGGGACTAGCGGGGGGGCATACCGGGGAGCTGTTTTTT. Residues: CASTKPGLAGGHTGELFF.

This clone showed up just a few times. This chain joins TRBV9 and TRBJ2-3; 9 nucleotides match TRBD2. V shed 3 bases and J 3 bases; nucleotides not matched to a gene: 5. The CDR3 covers 15 residues. Germline V gene sequence: CDR1 SGDLS, CDR2 YYNGEE. CDR3 region: CASSGGGAGTDTQYF. The CDR3 region has the DNA TGTGCCAGCAGCGGCGGGGGGGCCGGGACAGATACGCAGTATTTT.

DNA for the CDR3: TGCGCCAGCAGCTTGGTGGCAGGGGTGGATACGCAGTATTTT. Its translation is CASSLVAGVDTQYF. This chain uses TRBV5-1 with TRBJ2-3; a weak D match, TRBD1 (6 bases). CDR1 and CDR2 from the germline V gene are SGHRS and YFSETQ. V was clipped by 0 bases and J by 6 bases, with 11 bases between them. This CDR3 has 14 amino acids.

This clone was found once. The chain couples TRBV25-1 to TRBJ2-1, with TRBD1 matching 7 bases. Germline CDR1 MGHDK, CDR2 SYGVNS. Trimming removed 5 bases from V and 6 bases from J; junction bases left unmatched: 16. The CDR3 consists of 17 residues. The CDR3 protein is CASSPRPGGRSFNEQFF. The CDR3 bases are TGTGCCAGCAGTCCGAGACCAGGGGGTAGGAGTTTCAATGAGCAGTTCTTC.

The chain employs TRBV18 and TRBJ1-1; D gene unclear. The V gene's germline CDR1 is KGHSH and CDR2 LQKENI. Trimming took off 6 bases at V and 1 base at J, with 9 bases between the two ends. The CDR3 contains 13 residues. The CDR3 loop is CASSLTENTEAFF. The CDR3 DNA sequence: TGTGCCAGCTCTCTTACAGAGAACACTGAAGCTTTCTTT.

This clone has just one count. This chain uses TRBV10-3 with TRBJ1-3, with no clear D. With 0 bases removed from V and 0 bases from J, the gap between germline ends came to 12 bases. There are 17 residues in the CDR3. Germline CDR1 is ENHRY and CDR2 is SYGVKD. CDR3 amino acids: CAISESRTPSSGNTIYF. CDR3 coding DNA: TGTGCCATCAGTGAGTCGAGGACTCCTTCCTCTGGAAACACCATATATTTT.

This clone was found a few times. The chain has TRBV7-9 and TRBJ2-2; D unresolved. This CDR3 comprises 13 residues. CDR1 and CDR2 (germline): SEHNR, FQNEAQ (reference sequence). V lost 1 base and J lost 6, with 6 bases in between. The CDR3 sequence is CASSLVSAGELFF. The CDR3 nucleotides are TGTGCCAGCAGCTTAGTGAGCGCCGGGGAGCTGTTTTTT.

V usage is TRBV2 and J usage is TRBJ1-1; D may be TRBD1 (5 bases). Between the trimmed V and J ends, which lost 10 bases and 5 bases, there was a span of 20 bases. Germline loops: CDR1 SNHLY, CDR2 FYNNEI. The CDR3 is 14 residues long. Here the CDR3 reads CATHPGGDVTEAFF. The CDR3 coding sequence is TGTGCCACCCACCCTGGGGGGGACGTAACTGAAGCTTTCTTT.

The rearrangement uses TRBV7-6 and TRBJ2-2, with 9 bases aligning to TRBD2. V dropped 5 bases and J dropped 1; count of bases not matched to a gene: 8. The CDR3 runs 17 residues. The germline gives CDR1 SGHVS, CDR2 FNYEAQ. The CDR3 region is CASSPGLARGNTGELFF. Written as DNA, the CDR3 is TGTGCCAGCAGCCCAGGACTAGCGCGCGGGAACACCGGGGAGCTGTTTTTT.

This clone was observed once. The rearrangement joins TRBV19 to TRBJ2-1; 10 bases are shared with TRBD1. The ends lost 7 bases at V and 4 bases at J; junction bases unmatched: 4. This CDR3 comprises 14 residues. Germline V gene sequence: CDR1 LNHDA, CDR2 SQIVND (reference sequence). The CDR3, as DNA: TGTGCCAGTAATCGACAGGGGGCTTACAATGAGCAGTTCTTC. Amino acid sequence: CASNRQGAYNEQFF.

The chain uses TRBV11-3 and TRBJ2-2, with 9 bases fitting TRBD1. V trimming: 5 bases; J trimming: 4 bases; junction bases outside the gene matches: 14. CDR1 and CDR2 (germline): SGHNT, YENEEA. This CDR3 has 18 amino acids. CDR3 protein: CASSETGTGYSGTGELFF. The CDR3 DNA reads as TGTGCCAGCAGCGAAACCGGGACAGGGTATTCGGGCACCGGGGAGCTGTTTTTT.

The chain couples TRBV24-1 to TRBJ2-5; 7 nucleotides line up with TRBD1. Germline assignment: CDR1 KGHDR and CDR2 SFDVKD. Trimming removed 4 bases from V and 6 bases from J; junction bases left unmatched: 13. The CDR3 is made up of 16 amino acids. The CDR3, as DNA: TGTGCCACCAGTGAAACTGAAAGACAGGGAATTAAGACCCAGTACTTC. Its translation: CATSETERQGIKTQYF.

The CDR3 region has the DNA TGTGCCAGCACCTACGGCGAGGGCAGCATTAGCAATCAGCCCCAGCATTTT. Translation: CASTYGEGSISNQPQHF. The chain uses TRBV27 and TRBJ1-5; D is undetermined. The CDR3 consists of 17 residues. Germline V CDR1 and CDR2: MNHEY, SMNVEV (reference sequence). V dropped 7 bases and J dropped 0 bases, with 19 bases sitting between them.

V is TRBV27 and J is TRBJ2-3, with 7 bases fitting TRBD1. The CDR3 loop spans 15 amino acids. Looked up from germline, CDR1 is MNHEY and CDR2 is SMNVEV (reference sequence). The V and J ends lost 6 bases and 7 bases, in that order; junction bases with no gene match: 13. The CDR3 loop reads CASRSQGVSLYTQYF. DNA of the CDR3: TGTGCCAGCAGGTCCCAGGGGGTTTCCCTTTATACGCAGTATTTT.

The genes are TRBV9 and TRBJ2-3, with TRBD1 identical over 7 bases. V shed 3 bases and J 5 bases; nucleotides not matched to a gene: 3. The length of the CDR3 is 13 residues. Germline V gene sequence: CDR1 SGDLS, CDR2 YYNGEE. The CDR3 loop is CASSADRVDTQYF. The CDR3 DNA reads TGTGCCAGCAGCGCCGACAGGGTAGATACGCAGTATTTT.